This T cell receptor (beta chain) was observed in a study of blood T cell repertoires in COVID-19. Germline V gives CDR1 MDHEN, CDR2 SYDVKM. Trimming pared 6 bases from V and 6 bases from J, leaving 6 bases between. The CDR3 sequence is 11 residues long. Researchers sorted participants into cohorts using their self-reported clinical history. In the authors' methods: Reference gene primer amplification gave estimated nucleated cell counts. Data came from immunoSEQ multiplex PCR; TCRdb stores just in-frame clones and leaves some out. V and J calls and clone size follow that table, whereas D and trimming were derived from the DNA. Among 350,000 to 400,000 clones listed, roughly nine tenths were seen once.

Sequenced material: PBMCs or T cells enriched from blood (not recorded which). The receptor was derived from a woman aged 25 to 39 who had recovered from COVID-19. The chain combines TRBV28 with TRBJ1-5; no firm D call. CDR3: CASRAGQPQHF. CDR3 DNA sequence: TGTGCCAGCAGAGCCGGTCAGCCCCAGCATTTT.